This is a list of T cell receptor beta chains from one sample in a study of blood T cell repertoires in COVID-19. Libraries were prepared by immunoSEQ multiplex PCR; TCRdb keeps only in-frame clonotypes and omits some of them. Altogether under 120,000 clones are present, 69% being singletons, with the ten largest covering about 6%. Sequenced sample: peripheral blood. The receptor set was obtained from a man older than 75 with acute or convalescent COVID-19. CDR3s include the opening cysteine and the closing phenylalanine or tryptophan. Each record gives: clone size, J gene, D gene, V gene, CDR3 DNA, CDR3 protein. D genes are given only for firm matches. Only some rows state a clone size, as once, few, many or a class for expanded clones.

abundance: NA
j_gene: TRBJ2-7
d_gene: NA
v_gene: TRBV28
CDR3nt: TGTGCCAGCAGTTTAACGGGGTTGGGGTACGAGCAGTACTTC
CDR3aa: CASSLTGLGYEQYF

abundance: NA
j_gene: TRBJ1-2
d_gene: NA
v_gene: TRBV5-1
CDR3nt: TGCGCCAGCAGCTTGGACAGTTACGATGGCTACACCTTC
CDR3aa: CASSLDSYDGYTF

abundance: NA
j_gene: TRBJ1-3
d_gene: NA
v_gene: TRBV5-1
CDR3nt: TGCGCCAGCAGCGAGATCGGAGCCGGGAACACCATATATTTT
CDR3aa: CASSEIGAGNTIYF

abundance: NA
j_gene: TRBJ1-2
d_gene: TRBD1
v_gene: TRBV5-6
CDR3nt: TGTGCCAGCAGCCCTGAAGGGACAGGGCTTCGGGGCTACACCTTC
CDR3aa: CASSPEGTGLRGYTF

abundance: once
j_gene: TRBJ1-5
d_gene: NA
v_gene: TRBV6-5
CDR3nt: TGTGCCAGCAGTTACGGACAGTTCCAGCCCCAGCATTTT
CDR3aa: CASSYGQFQPQHF

abundance: NA
j_gene: TRBJ1-1
d_gene: NA
v_gene: TRBV7-9
CDR3nt: TGTGCCAGCAGAACAGGGAACACTGAAGCTTTCTTT
CDR3aa: CASRTGNTEAFF

abundance: once
j_gene: TRBJ2-3
d_gene: TRBD2
v_gene: TRBV19
CDR3nt: TGTGCCAGTAGTATCAGGCCCGGGACTAGCGGGACAGATACGCAGTATTTT
CDR3aa: CASSIRPGTSGTDTQYF

abundance: NA
j_gene: TRBJ1-3
d_gene: NA
v_gene: TRBV6-5
CDR3nt: TGTGCCAGCAGTTACACCCTAACAGGGTCTGGAAACACCATATATTTT
CDR3aa: CASSYTLTGSGNTIYF

abundance: NA
j_gene: TRBJ2-2
d_gene: NA
v_gene: TRBV29-1
CDR3nt: TGCAGCGTTGGTCTAAAAGGGGAGCTGTTTTTT
CDR3aa: CSVGLKGELFF

abundance: many
j_gene: TRBJ2-2
d_gene: NA
v_gene: TRBV29-1
CDR3nt: TGCAGCGTTGACAGGAACGGGGAGCTGTTTTTT
CDR3aa: CSVDRNGELFF

abundance: NA
j_gene: TRBJ1-2
d_gene: NA
v_gene: TRBV29-1
CDR3nt: TGCAGCGGTCGGGAACTGGGGTATGGCTACACCTTC
CDR3aa: CSGRELGYGYTF

abundance: many
j_gene: TRBJ1-2
d_gene: NA
v_gene: TRBV28
CDR3nt: TGTGCCAGCATCCCTACGGGGAGAGCTAACTATGGCTACACCTTC
CDR3aa: CASIPTGRANYGYTF

abundance: NA
j_gene: TRBJ2-3
d_gene: NA
v_gene: TRBV9
CDR3nt: TGTGCCAGCAGCGTGGCGGGTATGACAGATACGCAGTATTTT
CDR3aa: CASSVAGMTDTQYF

abundance: few
j_gene: TRBJ2-2
d_gene: TRBD2
v_gene: TRBV6-2/TRBV6-3
CDR3nt: TGTGCCAGCAGTCAACTAGCGGGACCCGGGACCGGGGAGCTGTTTTTT
CDR3aa: CASSQLAGPGTGELFF

abundance: NA
j_gene: TRBJ1-4
d_gene: TRBD1
v_gene: TRBV2
CDR3nt: TGTGCCAGCACCCCGGGACAGGGATCGGATGAAAAACTGTTTTTT
CDR3aa: CASTPGQGSDEKLFF

abundance: NA
j_gene: TRBJ2-7
d_gene: TRBD1
v_gene: TRBV11-3
CDR3nt: TGTGCCAGCAGCTTTTACAGGGGTTACGAGCAGTACTTC
CDR3aa: CASSFYRGYEQYF

abundance: few
j_gene: TRBJ2-7
d_gene: NA
v_gene: TRBV20-1
CDR3nt: TGCAGTGCTAGCGCGTCTCGGGAGCAGTACTTC
CDR3aa: CSASASREQYF

abundance: few
j_gene: TRBJ1-4
d_gene: TRBD1
v_gene: TRBV2
CDR3nt: TGTGCCAGCAAGGACAGGGGAGGCGAAAAACTGTTTTTT
CDR3aa: CASKDRGGEKLFF

abundance: NA
j_gene: TRBJ2-5
d_gene: TRBD2
v_gene: TRBV5-8
CDR3nt: TGTGCCAGCAGCAGAGGACTAGCGGGAGAGACCCAGTACTTC
CDR3aa: CASSRGLAGETQYF

abundance: NA
j_gene: TRBJ1-1
d_gene: NA
v_gene: TRBV6-5
CDR3nt: TGTGCCAGCAGCGGGGGTTGGTACACTGAAGCTTTCTTT
CDR3aa: CASSGGWYTEAFF

abundance: NA
j_gene: TRBJ2-2
d_gene: NA
v_gene: TRBV6-5
CDR3nt: TGTGCCAGCAGTAGACTAATAGGGCGGGGGGAGCTGTTTTTT
CDR3aa: CASSRLIGRGELFF

abundance: NA
j_gene: TRBJ2-3
d_gene: NA
v_gene: TRBV29-1
CDR3nt: TGCAGCGTTGAATCAGGGTCCACAGATACGCAGTATTTT
CDR3aa: CSVESGSTDTQYF

abundance: NA
j_gene: TRBJ1-3
d_gene: NA
v_gene: TRBV9
CDR3nt: TGTGCCAGCAGCGTAGCTCACAGCTACTCTGGAAACACCATATATTTT
CDR3aa: CASSVAHSYSGNTIYF